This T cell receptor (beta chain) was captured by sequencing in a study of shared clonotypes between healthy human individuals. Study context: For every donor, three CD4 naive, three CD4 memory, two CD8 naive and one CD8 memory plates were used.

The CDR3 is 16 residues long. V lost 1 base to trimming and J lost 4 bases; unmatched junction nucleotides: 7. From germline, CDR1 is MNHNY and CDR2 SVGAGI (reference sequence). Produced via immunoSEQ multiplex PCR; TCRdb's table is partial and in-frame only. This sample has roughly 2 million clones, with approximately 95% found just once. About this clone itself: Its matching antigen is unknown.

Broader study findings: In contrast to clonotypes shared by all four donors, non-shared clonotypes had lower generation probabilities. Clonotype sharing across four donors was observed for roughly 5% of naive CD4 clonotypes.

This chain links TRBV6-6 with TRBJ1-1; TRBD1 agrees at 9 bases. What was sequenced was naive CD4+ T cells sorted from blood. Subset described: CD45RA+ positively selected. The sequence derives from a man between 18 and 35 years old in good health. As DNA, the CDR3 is TGTGCCAGCAGTTACTTGGGACAGGGCGACTCCACTGAAGCTTTCTTT. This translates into CASSYLGQGDSTEAFF.